The table lists the clone carrying this TCR beta chain with a few counts. Its antigen is currently unknown. This sample is part of a study of immune cell composition in non-small cell lung cancer. For the study at large: Histologic subtype was mainly adenocarcinoma or squamous cell carcinoma. Study-wide findings and caveats: Lung squamous cell carcinoma tumours had significantly higher top 10 clone scores and productive clonality than lung adenocarcinoma.

Clones were read by immunoSEQ multiplex PCR, and TCRdb kept only the in-frame ones, dropping some. The repertoire holds around 13,000 clones, with around 75% as singletons. Between the trimmed V and J ends, which lost 2 bases and 8 bases, there was a span of 6 bases. The CDR3 sequence is 12 residues long. Germline lookup yields CDR1 SGHTA and CDR2 FQGTGA. The V call is TRBV7-3, the J call TRBJ2-2; D is possibly TRBD1 (5 bases). The receptor's source is a human donor with non-small cell lung cancer. The sample was lung tumor tissue. The CDR3: CASSLGAGELFF. The DNA of the CDR3 is TGTGCCAGCAGCTTAGGGGCTGGGGAGCTGTTTTTT.